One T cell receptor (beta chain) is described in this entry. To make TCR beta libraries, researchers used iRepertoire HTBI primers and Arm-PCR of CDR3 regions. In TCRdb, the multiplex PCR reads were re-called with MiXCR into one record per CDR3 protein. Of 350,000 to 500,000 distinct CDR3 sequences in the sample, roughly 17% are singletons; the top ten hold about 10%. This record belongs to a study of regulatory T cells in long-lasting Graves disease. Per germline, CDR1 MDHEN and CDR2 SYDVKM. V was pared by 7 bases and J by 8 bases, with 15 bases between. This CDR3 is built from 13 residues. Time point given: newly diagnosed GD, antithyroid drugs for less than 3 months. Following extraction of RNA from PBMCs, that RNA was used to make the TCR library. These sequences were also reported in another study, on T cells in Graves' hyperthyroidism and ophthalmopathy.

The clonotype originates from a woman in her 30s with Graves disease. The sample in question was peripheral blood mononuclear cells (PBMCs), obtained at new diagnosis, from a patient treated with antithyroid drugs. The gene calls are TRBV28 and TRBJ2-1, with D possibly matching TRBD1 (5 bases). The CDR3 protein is CASTARARDEQFF. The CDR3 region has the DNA TGTGCCAGCACCGCCAGAGCCAGGGATGAGCAGTTCTTC.